A selection of T cell receptor beta chains follows, all from one sample in a study of T-cell reconstitution after alpha-beta-depleted transplantation in children. One entry per CDR3 protein, called by TCRdb with MiXCR from the PCR reads. The sample records approximately 800,000 distinct CDR3 sequences, about 16% being singletons. The sequenced sample was PBMCs, mostly from graft donor cells, obtained 360 days after TCRalphabeta/CD19-depleted stem cell transplant. Receptors originate from a male patient between 10 and 17 years old who had a stem cell transplant for acute lymphoblastic leukemia, so the T cells may come from the graft donor. CDR3s include the opening cysteine and the closing phenylalanine or tryptophan. D genes are given only for firm matches. Clone size is not always given. Where it is, it says once, few, many or a class for expanded clones.

clone_size j_call d_call v_call cdr3_aa cdr3_nt
NA TRBJ1-2 TRBD1 TRBV24-1 CATSDSRTGKGYTF TGTGCCACCAGTGATTCGCGGACAGGGAAGGGCTACACCTTC
once TRBJ1-2 NA TRBV4-1 CASRRAGDDYGYTF TGCGCCAGCCGCCGGGCAGGGGACGACTATGGCTACACCTTC
NA TRBJ2-3 NA TRBV2 CASTRLLSTDTQYF TGTGCCAGCACCAGACTATTGAGCACAGATACGCAGTATTTT
NA TRBJ1-2 NA TRBV29-1 CSVLGTAVYTF TGCAGCGTCCTCGGGACTGCGGTATACACCTTC
few TRBJ1-3 TRBD1 TRBV11-2 CASSLWGTVSGNTIYF TGTGCCAGCAGCTTGTGGGGGACAGTCTCTGGAAACACCATATATTTT
NA TRBJ2-2 NA TRBV7-3 CASSTPGTRAGELFF TGTGCCAGCAGCACACCCGGGACTCGGGCCGGGGAGCTGTTTTTT
few TRBJ2-1 NA TRBV12-3/TRBV12-4 CASSTHYNEQFF TGTGCCAGCAGTACACACTACAATGAGCAGTTCTTC
many TRBJ1-1 NA TRBV12-3/TRBV12-4 CASSFDRLNTEAFF TGTGCCAGCAGTTTTGACAGGTTGAACACTGAAGCTTTCTTT
few TRBJ2-1 TRBD2 TRBV6-1 CASSITSGRAPSSYNEQFF TGTGCCAGCAGTATAACTAGCGGGAGGGCCCCCTCCTCCTACAATGAGCAGTTCTTC
once TRBJ2-7 TRBD1 TRBV3-1 CASSGGDRGYEQYF TGTGCCAGCAGCGGCGGGGACAGGGGGTACGAGCAGTACTTC
few TRBJ1-1 TRBD1 TRBV28 CASSPRTGPNTEAFF TGTGCCAGCAGTCCTAGGACAGGGCCGAACACTGAAGCTTTCTTT
NA TRBJ1-6 NA TRBV5-1 CASSLSTLNSPLHF TGCGCCAGCAGCTTGAGTACCCTTAATTCACCCCTCCACTTT
few TRBJ1-4 NA TRBV20-1 CSAKALHSATNEKLFF TGCAGTGCGAAGGCGTTACATAGTGCAACTAATGAAAAACTGTTTTTT
few TRBJ2-5 NA TRBV28 CASSLPRDLGTETQYF TGTGCCAGCAGTCTCCCCAGGGACCTCGGAACAGAGACCCAGTACTTC
NA TRBJ2-6 TRBD1 TRBV7-2 CASSFPRFGRTGAGSGANVLTF TGTGCCAGCAGCTTCCCCCGGTTCGGTCGGACAGGGGCTGGCTCTGGGGCCAACGTCCTGACTTTC
NA TRBJ2-7 NA TRBV7-9 CASSYFPGLLTYEQYF TGTGCCAGCAGCTACTTCCCGGGACTGCTAACCTACGAGCAGTACTTC
few TRBJ1-1 TRBD1 TRBV10-2 CASSEQGPVWAAFF TGCGCCAGCAGTGAACAGGGGCCCGTTTGGGCAGCTTTCTTT
many TRBJ2-1 TRBD2 TRBV2 CARLSGSANEQFF TGTGCCAGGCTTAGCGGGAGTGCAAATGAGCAGTTCTTC
NA TRBJ2-5 TRBD2 TRBV11-1 CASAAGTSGSPPQETQYF TGTGCCAGCGCCGCCGGGACTAGCGGGAGTCCCCCCCAAGAGACCCAGTACTTC
NA TRBJ2-5 TRBD2 TRBV7-9 CASRSGSGETQYF TGTGCCAGCAGAAGCGGGAGTGGTGAGACCCAGTACTTC
NA TRBJ1-4 NA TRBV20-1 CSARNPRGTTNEKLFF TGCAGTGCTAGGAATCCAAGGGGGACAACTAATGAAAAACTGTTTTTT
few TRBJ2-2 TRBD1 TRBV7-8 CASSSDRDKWPGELFF TGTGCCAGCAGCTCAGACAGGGATAAATGGCCCGGGGAGCTGTTTTTT
NA TRBJ2-7 NA TRBV20-1 CSARGMPVEQYF TGCAGTGCTAGAGGAATGCCGGTCGAGCAGTACTTC
few TRBJ2-1 NA TRBV9 CASSVSRGPSYNEQFF TGTGCCAGCAGCGTAAGTAGGGGACCTTCCTACAATGAGCAGTTCTTC
NA TRBJ2-1 TRBD1 TRBV4-1 CASSQDLGTGINEQFF TGCGCCAGCAGCCAAGATCTTGGGACAGGGATCAATGAGCAGTTCTTC
NA TRBJ1-2 NA TRBV3-1 CASSQYGPNYGYTF TGTGCCAGCAGCCAATACGGCCCGAACTATGGCTACACCTTC
few TRBJ1-1 NA TRBV6-6 CASQSSEAFF TGTGCCAGCCAAAGTTCTGAAGCTTTCTTT
once TRBJ2-7 TRBD2 TRBV29-1 CSVTTLAGGAQQYF TGCAGCGTGACTACCCTAGCGGGAGGGGCTCAGCAGTACTTC
many TRBJ1-1 NA TRBV5-1 CASSLSQGSEAFF TGCGCCAGCAGCCTATCTCAGGGTTCTGAAGCTTTCTTT
NA TRBJ2-5 TRBD1 TRBV7-9 CASSRRTGVGLETQYF TGTGCCAGCAGCCGAAGGACAGGGGTCGGTTTGGAGACCCAGTACTTC
many TRBJ2-5 TRBD2 TRBV10-3 CAISEWTSGEETQYF TGTGCCATCAGTGAGTGGACTAGCGGAGAAGAGACCCAGTACTTC
few TRBJ2-7 TRBD2 TRBV11-2 CASSLPGLNYGSARGDEQYF TGTGCCAGCAGCTTGCCGGGACTAAATTATGGTTCGGCCCGGGGTGACGAGCAGTACTTC
NA TRBJ1-6 TRBD1 TRBV28 CASRDRASPLHF TGTGCCAGCCGGGACAGGGCTTCACCCCTCCACTTT
few TRBJ2-1 NA TRBV20-1 CSATRTGRSYNEQFF TGCAGTGCTACTCGGACCGGACGCTCCTACAATGAGCAGTTCTTC
NA TRBJ2-6 NA TRBV18 CASSPRGSRWHSLTNVLTF TGTGCCAGCTCACCACGGGGGTCGAGGTGGCACTCTTTAACCAACGTCCTGACTTTC
few TRBJ2-4 TRBD2 TRBV11-2 CASSLIISGRALAKNIQYF TGTGCCAGCAGCTTGATAATTAGCGGGAGGGCCCTGGCCAAAAACATTCAGTACTTC
many TRBJ2-2 TRBD2 TRBV5-1 CASSWGLALTGELFF TGCGCCAGCAGCTGGGGACTAGCCCTTACCGGGGAGCTGTTTTTT
NA TRBJ2-2 TRBD2 TRBV20-1 CSARTAGLGLTGELFF TGCAGTGCTAGGACTGCGGGACTAGGCCTCACCGGGGAGCTGTTTTTT
few TRBJ2-7 TRBD2 TRBV12-3/TRBV12-4 CASSPPYRSGSYHEQYF TGTGCCAGCAGTCCCCCATATCGTAGCGGGAGTTACCACGAGCAGTACTTC
NA TRBJ2-7 NA TRBV20-1 CSAPPTGSPTYEQYF TGCAGTGCCCCCCCGACAGGTTCCCCCACTTACGAGCAGTACTTC
few TRBJ2-2 NA TRBV2 CASSFRFHTGELFF TGTGCCAGCAGTTTTCGATTTCATACCGGGGAGCTGTTTTTT
few TRBJ1-1 NA TRBV5-1 CASSLGQLLGTEAFF TGCGCCAGCAGCTTGGGGCAGCTCTTAGGGACTGAAGCTTTCTTT
NA TRBJ2-2 NA TRBV15 CATSRDWASSNTGELFF TGTGCCACCAGCAGAGATTGGGCTAGCTCGAACACCGGGGAGCTGTTTTTT
few TRBJ1-3 TRBD1 TRBV20-1 CSPRDRVGNTIYF TGCAGTCCCAGGGACAGGGTGGGAAACACCATATATTTT
few TRBJ2-7 NA TRBV5-5 CASSLLSPSDEQYF TGTGCCAGCAGCTTACTAAGCCCGTCCGACGAGCAGTACTTC